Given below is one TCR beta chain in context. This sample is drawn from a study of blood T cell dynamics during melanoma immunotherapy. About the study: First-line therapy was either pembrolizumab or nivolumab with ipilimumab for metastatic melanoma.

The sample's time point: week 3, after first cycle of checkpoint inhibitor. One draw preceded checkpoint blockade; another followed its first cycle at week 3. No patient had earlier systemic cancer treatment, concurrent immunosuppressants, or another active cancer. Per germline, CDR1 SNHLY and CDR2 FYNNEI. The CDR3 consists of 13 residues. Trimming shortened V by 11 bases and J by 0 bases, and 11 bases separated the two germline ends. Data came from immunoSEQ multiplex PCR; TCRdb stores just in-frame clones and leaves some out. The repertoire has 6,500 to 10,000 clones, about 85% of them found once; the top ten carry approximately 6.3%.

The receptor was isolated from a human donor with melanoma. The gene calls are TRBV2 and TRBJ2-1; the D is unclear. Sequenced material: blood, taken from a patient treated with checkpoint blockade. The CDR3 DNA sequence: TGTGCCTGCCAAGGTGACTCCTACAATGAGCAGTTCTTC. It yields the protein CACQGDSYNEQFF. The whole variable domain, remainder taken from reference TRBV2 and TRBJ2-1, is EPEVTQTPSHQVTQMGQEVILRCVPISNHLYFYWYRQILGQKVEFLVSFYNNEISEKSEIFDDQFSVERPDGSNFTLKIRSTKLEDSAMYFCACQGDSYNEQFFGPGTRLTVL.